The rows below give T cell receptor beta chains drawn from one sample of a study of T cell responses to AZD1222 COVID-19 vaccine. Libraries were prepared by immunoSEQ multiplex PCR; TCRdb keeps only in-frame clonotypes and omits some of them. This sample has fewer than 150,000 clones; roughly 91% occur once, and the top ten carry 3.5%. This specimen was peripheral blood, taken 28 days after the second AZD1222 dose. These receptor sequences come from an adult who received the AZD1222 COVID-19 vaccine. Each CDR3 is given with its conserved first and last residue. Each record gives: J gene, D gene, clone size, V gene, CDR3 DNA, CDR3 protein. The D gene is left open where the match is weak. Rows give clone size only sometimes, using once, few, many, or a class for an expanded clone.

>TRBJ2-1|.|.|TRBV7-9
TGTGCCAGCAGCCCGGGACTCGGAGTACAAGGCGAGCAGTTCTTC
CASSPGLGVQGEQFF
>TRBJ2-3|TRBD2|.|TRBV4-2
TGTGCCAGCAGCCCGACTAGCGGGGGGGCAGATACGCAGTATTTT
CASSPTSGGADTQYF
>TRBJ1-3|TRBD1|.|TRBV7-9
TGTGCCAGCAGCTTGTACATGGGACAGACTACCTCTGGAAACACCATATATTTT
CASSLYMGQTTSGNTIYF
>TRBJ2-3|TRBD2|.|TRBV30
TGTGCCTGGAGTCAGTGGGGAGGGAGCACAGATACGCAGTATTTT
CAWSQWGGSTDTQYF
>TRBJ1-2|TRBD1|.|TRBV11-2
TGTGCCAGCAGCTCAGGACCACAGGGGGCAGCCTATGGCTACACCTTC
CASSSGPQGAAYGYTF
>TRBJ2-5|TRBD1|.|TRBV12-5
TGTGCTAGTGGTTCCAGGGGGCAGGTCCCGGAGACCCAGTACTTC
CASGSRGQVPETQYF
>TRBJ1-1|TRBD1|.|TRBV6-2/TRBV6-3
TGTGCCAGCAGTAATACCGGGACAGAGAACACTGAAGCTTTCTTT
CASSNTGTENTEAFF
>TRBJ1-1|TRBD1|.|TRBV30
TGTGCCTGGAGTAGGGACAGGGGCATTGATACTGAAGCTTTCTTT
CAWSRDRGIDTEAFF
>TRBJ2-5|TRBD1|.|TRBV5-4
TGTGCCAGCAGCTTGGGGACAGGGAAAGAGACCCAGTACTTC
CASSLGTGKETQYF
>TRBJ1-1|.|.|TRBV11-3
TGTGCCAGCAGCTCCAGGGTTGGGGGCACTGAAGCTTTCTTT
CASSSRVGGTEAFF
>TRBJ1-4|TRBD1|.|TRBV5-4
TGTGCCAGCAGCTTGGAAGACAGGGGGCTTGAAAAACTGTTTTTT
CASSLEDRGLEKLFF
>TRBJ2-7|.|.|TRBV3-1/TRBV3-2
TGTGCCAGCAGCCAAGATCGACAGAAGAGCTCCTACGAGCAGTACTTC
CASSQDRQKSSYEQYF
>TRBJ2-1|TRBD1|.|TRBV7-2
TGTGCCAGCAGCACCGGGACAGGGGCCTACAATGAGCAGTTCTTC
CASSTGTGAYNEQFF
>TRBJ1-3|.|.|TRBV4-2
TGTGCCAGCAGCCAAGACAGCTCTGGAAACACCATATATTTT
CASSQDSSGNTIYF
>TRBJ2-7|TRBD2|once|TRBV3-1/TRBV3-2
TGTGCCAGCAGTCTAGCGGGGGGCTCCTACGAGCAGTACTTC
CASSLAGGSYEQYF
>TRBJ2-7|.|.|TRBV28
TGTGCCAGCAGGGCCTGGTCCTACGAGCAGTACTTC
CASRAWSYEQYF
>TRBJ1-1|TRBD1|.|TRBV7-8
TGTGCCAGCAGCTTAACAGGGGCGGGCACTGAAGCTTTCTTT
CASSLTGAGTEAFF
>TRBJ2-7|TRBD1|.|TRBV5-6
TGTGCCAGCAGCCGGGACAGGGGAGTAGGGGAGCAGTACTTC
CASSRDRGVGEQYF
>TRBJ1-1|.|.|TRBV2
TGTGCCAGCAGTGAACTGGGGCCGAACACTGAAGCTTTCTTT
CASSELGPNTEAFF
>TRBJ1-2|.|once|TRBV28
TGTGCCAGCATATCGGGGTATGACTATGGCTACACCTTC
CASISGYDYGYTF
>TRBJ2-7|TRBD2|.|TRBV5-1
TGCGCCAGCAGCTTCACTAGCGGACACTACGAGCAGTACTTC
CASSFTSGHYEQYF
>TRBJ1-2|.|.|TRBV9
TGTGCCAGCAGCTTCACTACCGGGAGGACTAACGGCTACACCTTC
CASSFTTGRTNGYTF
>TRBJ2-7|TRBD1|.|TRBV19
TGTGCCAGTAGTATAGACGTGACAGGGGCCTACGAGCAGTACTTC
CASSIDVTGAYEQYF
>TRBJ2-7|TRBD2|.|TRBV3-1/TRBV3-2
TGTGCCAGCAGCCAGGGGACTAGCGGGGGAACCTACGAGCAGTACTTC
CASSQGTSGGTYEQYF
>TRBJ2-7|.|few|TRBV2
TGTGCCAGCGCCTCAGGATCCGTCTCCGAGCAGTACTTC
CASASGSVSEQYF
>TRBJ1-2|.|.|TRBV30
TGTGCCTGGAGTGTCGTCAGCTATGGCTACACCTTC
CAWSVVSYGYTF
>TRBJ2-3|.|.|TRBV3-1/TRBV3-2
TGTGCCAGCGGGGGGCGCACAGATACGCAGTATTTT
CASGGRTDTQYF
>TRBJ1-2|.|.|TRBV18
TGTGCCAGCTCACCACCGACAGCGAACTATGGCTACACCTTC
CASSPPTANYGYTF
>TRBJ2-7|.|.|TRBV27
TGTGCCAGCAGCCTTGGCTACGAGCAGTACTTC
CASSLGYEQYF
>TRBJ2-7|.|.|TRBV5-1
TGCGCCAGCAGCTTGGTCGCCGGGGCTTCCTACGAGCAGTACTTC
CASSLVAGASYEQYF
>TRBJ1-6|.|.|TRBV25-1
TGTGCCAGCAGTGAATCTCAGGGGCCGGGTTCACCCCTCCACTTT
CASSESQGPGSPLHF
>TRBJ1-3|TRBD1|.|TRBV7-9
TGTGCCAGCAGCTCGGAGGGACAGCCTGGAAACACCATATATTTT
CASSSEGQPGNTIYF
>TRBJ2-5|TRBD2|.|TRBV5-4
TGTGCCAGCAGCCAGAGGCTAGCGGGAGGGCCGGAAGAGACCCAGTACTTC
CASSQRLAGGPEETQYF
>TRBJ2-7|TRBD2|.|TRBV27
TGTGCCAGCAGTAGTCCGGGACTAGCGGGGTACGAGCAGTACTTC
CASSSPGLAGYEQYF
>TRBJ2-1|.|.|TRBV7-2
TGTGCCAGCAGCTTTGGGGACCTTCTTGAGCAGTTCTTC
CASSFGDLLEQFF
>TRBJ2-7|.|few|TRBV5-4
TGTGCCAGCAGCTTCGGGGGACGACCAAGGTACGAGCAGTACTTC
CASSFGGRPRYEQYF
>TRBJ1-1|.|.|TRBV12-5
TGTGCTAGTGAGATCATCGGGACAAGTGACCGGTGGGTTGAAGCTTTCTTT
CASEIIGTSDRWVEAFF
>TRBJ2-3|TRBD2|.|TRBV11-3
TGTGCCAGCAGCTTCGAAACTAGCGGGAGACGACGCCCAGATACGCAGTATTTT
CASSFETSGRRRPDTQYF
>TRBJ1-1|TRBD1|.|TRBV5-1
TGCGCCAGCAGCTTGGGACAGGGTAGGGCTGAAGCTTTCTTT
CASSLGQGRAEAFF
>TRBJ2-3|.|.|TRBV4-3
TGCGCCAGCAGCCAAGAAGCAGGGTGGGGCACAGATACGCAGTATTTT
CASSQEAGWGTDTQYF
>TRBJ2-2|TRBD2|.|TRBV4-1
TGCGCCAGCACCAGAACGGGGGGCACCGGGGAGCTGTTTTTT
CASTRTGGTGELFF
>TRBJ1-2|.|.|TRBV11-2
TGTGCCAGCAGCTTAGATGGGTGGACGGGGGGAGGCTACACCTTC
CASSLDGWTGGGYTF